This T cell receptor (beta chain) was observed in a study of control samples from healthy donors and cancer patients. V shed 7 bases and J shed 0 bases, with 12 bases lying between them. The CDR3 spans 13 residues. CDR1 and CDR2 from the germline V gene are SQVTM and ANQGSEA. Using immunoSEQ multiplex PCR, the repertoire was profiled, and TCRdb retains in-frame clones only, with some absent. The table records 150,000 to 200,000 clones, about 94% of them present only once. Sequenced sample: blood. This receptor was identified in a woman between 40 and 55 years old in good health. The rearrangement links TRBV29-1 to TRBJ1-1, with D possibly matching TRBD1 (6 bases). The CDR3 DNA is TGCAGCGCTCGGACAGATATGAACACTGAAGCTTTCTTT. This encodes CSARTDMNTEAFF.